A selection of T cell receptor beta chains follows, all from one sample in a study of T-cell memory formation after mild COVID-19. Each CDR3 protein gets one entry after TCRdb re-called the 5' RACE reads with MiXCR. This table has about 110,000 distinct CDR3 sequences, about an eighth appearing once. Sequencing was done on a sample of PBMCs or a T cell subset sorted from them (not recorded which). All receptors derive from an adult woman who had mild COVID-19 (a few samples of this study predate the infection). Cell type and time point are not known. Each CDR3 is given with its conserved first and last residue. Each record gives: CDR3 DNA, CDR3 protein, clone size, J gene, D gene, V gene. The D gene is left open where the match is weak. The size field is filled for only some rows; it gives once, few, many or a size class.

TGTGCCAGCAGCCCTTTAGCGGGAGGGGTAGATACGCAGTATTTT CASSPLAGGVDTQYF few TRBJ2-3 TRBD2 TRBV11-3
TGTGCCAGCAGCTTGTTAATAGTCCTAGCGGGGGACAATGAGCAGTTCTTC CASSLLIVLAGDNEQFF . TRBJ2-1 TRBD2 TRBV5-5
TGCAGCGCACTGACGGGACTAGCGGGAGTCGAGCAGTTCTTC CSALTGLAGVEQFF . TRBJ2-1 TRBD2 TRBV20-1
TGTGCCAGCAGCGGAGGGCCCCACGAGCAGTACTTC CASSGGPHEQYF few TRBJ2-7 . TRBV12-3/TRBV12-4
TGTGCCAGCAGTGGCCTACAGGGCGACCCCTACAATGAGCAGTTCTTC CASSGLQGDPYNEQFF few TRBJ2-1 . TRBV25-1
TGTGCCAGCAGCGTCGGAACCCTCACTGAAGCTTTCTTT CASSVGTLTEAFF . TRBJ1-1 . TRBV9
TGTGCCACCAGCAGAGACCGGGAAACAGCCTTGGGGCTCTATGGCTACACCTTC CATSRDRETALGLYGYTF few TRBJ1-2 . TRBV15
TGTGCCAGCAGCGCTGACAGGGGTGGCAATCAGCCCCAGCATTTT CASSADRGGNQPQHF . TRBJ1-5 TRBD1 TRBV12-3/TRBV12-4
TGTGCCAGCAGTGAAGGACTAGCGACAGATACGCAGTATTTT CASSEGLATDTQYF few TRBJ2-3 TRBD2 TRBV6-1
TGTGCCAGCAGTTATGGCAGGCGCTCCTACAATGAGCAGTTCTTC CASSYGRRSYNEQFF few TRBJ2-1 . TRBV6-5
TGTGCCAGCAGTTTATCTTGGACAGGGAACACTGAAGCTTTCTTT CASSLSWTGNTEAFF . TRBJ1-1 TRBD1 TRBV27
TGTGCCACCAGTGACCCACCCATAGCGGGAGGGCCGGCAGATACGCAGTATTTT CATSDPPIAGGPADTQYF many TRBJ2-3 TRBD2 TRBV24-1
TGTGCCAGCAGTGAAGCGCCCGGGACAGGGGCTGGAAACACCATATATTTT CASSEAPGTGAGNTIYF . TRBJ1-3 TRBD1 TRBV2
TGCAGTGCTAGAGATACGAGCGGGCTAACCTACGAGCAGTACTTC CSARDTSGLTYEQYF many TRBJ2-7 . TRBV20-1
TGTGCCATCAGAACATCAGAGGCCTACGAGCAGTACTTC CAIRTSEAYEQYF few TRBJ2-7 . TRBV10-3
TGTGCCAGCAGCTTATCGGGAGAGACCCAGTACTTC CASSLSGETQYF many TRBJ2-5 . TRBV7-9
TGCGCCAGCAGCCAAGCGACTAGCGGGGTCATGTATGAGCAGTTCTTC CASSQATSGVMYEQFF once TRBJ2-1 TRBD2 TRBV4-1
TGTGCCACCAGCGGGCCCGGGACAGGGTCCTACGAGCAGTACTTC CATSGPGTGSYEQYF . TRBJ2-7 TRBD1 TRBV15
TGTGCCGCGGGGGTTGGCTACGAGCAGTACTTC CAAGVGYEQYF . TRBJ2-7 TRBD2 TRBV7-9
TGTGCCTGCCTGACAGGAGCAAGCACAGATACGCAGTATTTT CACLTGASTDTQYF few TRBJ2-3 . TRBV30
TGTGCCAGCACCAGGATGGAACAGCTCAATGAGCAGTTCTTC CASTRMEQLNEQFF . TRBJ2-1 . TRBV6-1
TGCAGCGTTGATGGGGGACAGGGGACCTACGAGCAGTACTTC CSVDGGQGTYEQYF few TRBJ2-7 TRBD1 TRBV29-1
TGCAGCGTTGTTAGCGGGGAGGGGTATGAGCAGTTCTTC CSVVSGEGYEQFF . TRBJ2-1 TRBD2 TRBV29-1
TGTGCCAGCAGCTTACCTAAGACGAATGAGCAGTTCTTC CASSLPKTNEQFF many TRBJ2-1 . TRBV7-9
TGTGCCAGTACTGTCGACGGGACAGGGGGCGAGCAGTACTTC CASTVDGTGGEQYF few TRBJ2-7 TRBD1 TRBV19
TGTGCCAGCACGGTAAGGACAGGAGAGACCTTTCGGGCAGATACGCAGTATTTT CASTVRTGETFRADTQYF few TRBJ2-3 TRBD1 TRBV2
TGTGCCAGCAGCTTAAACTCGCCAGCTCCATATGAGCAGTTCTTC CASSLNSPAPYEQFF many TRBJ2-1 . TRBV5-5
TGTGCCAGCAGCTTGGACTATGGCTACACCTTC CASSLDYGYTF . TRBJ1-2 . TRBV7-9
TGTGCCACCAGTGATGCCGGGACAGGGGATGGCTACACCTTC CATSDAGTGDGYTF . TRBJ1-2 TRBD1 TRBV24-1
TGTGCCAGCAGCTCCCCCGTGGGGGTAGCGGGGCGCACAGATACGCAGTATTTT CASSSPVGVAGRTDTQYF . TRBJ2-3 TRBD2 TRBV7-2
TGTGCCAGCAGCTTACCGGCTAATATTCCCTACGAGCAGTACTTC CASSLPANIPYEQYF . TRBJ2-7 . TRBV11-2
TGTGCCAGCAGTCCTGGACTAGCGGGATCGGATGAGCAGTACTTC CASSPGLAGSDEQYF few TRBJ2-7 TRBD2 TRBV12-3/TRBV12-4
TGCAGTGCCCAGGTTTACTACGAGCAGTACTTC CSAQVYYEQYF few TRBJ2-7 . TRBV20-1
TGTGCCAGCAGCGTAGTCGCCACCGGACTAGCTCGCGATGAGCAGTTCTTC CASSVVATGLARDEQFF few TRBJ2-1 TRBD2 TRBV9
TGTGCCAGCAGTATACTACCAGGCTACACTGAAGCTTTCTTT CASSILPGYTEAFF . TRBJ1-1 . TRBV6-2/TRBV6-3
TGTGCCAGCAGCACGGGGGGACAGGCATCCTACGAGCAGTACTTC CASSTGGQASYEQYF once TRBJ2-7 . TRBV5-6
TGCGCCAGCAGCTCCCGGGGGGGGACTGTTACGAGGCAGTACTTC CASSSRGGTVTRQYF few TRBJ2-7 TRBD2 TRBV5-1
TGTGCCAGCAGCTTTGCGGAAGATCGCTATGGCTACACCTTC CASSFAEDRYGYTF . TRBJ1-2 . TRBV7-8
TGTGCCAGCAGGGAGGGGTCACTCAATGAGCAGTTCTTC CASREGSLNEQFF many TRBJ2-1 . TRBV25-1
TGTGCCTGGAGTGTGAAGACAGCCGATGAGCAGTTCTTC CAWSVKTADEQFF . TRBJ2-1 . TRBV30
TGTGCCAGCAACATGGTTCCGGGGAGCACAGATACGCAGTATTTT CASNMVPGSTDTQYF . TRBJ2-3 . TRBV5-6
TGTGCCACCAGCGGTAGCGCAGCAGGGCAGTTCTTC CATSGSAAGQFF . TRBJ2-1 . TRBV15
TGCGCCAGCAGCCCCTCGGTGGGTAGCTATGGCTACACCTTC CASSPSVGSYGYTF . TRBJ1-2 . TRBV5-1